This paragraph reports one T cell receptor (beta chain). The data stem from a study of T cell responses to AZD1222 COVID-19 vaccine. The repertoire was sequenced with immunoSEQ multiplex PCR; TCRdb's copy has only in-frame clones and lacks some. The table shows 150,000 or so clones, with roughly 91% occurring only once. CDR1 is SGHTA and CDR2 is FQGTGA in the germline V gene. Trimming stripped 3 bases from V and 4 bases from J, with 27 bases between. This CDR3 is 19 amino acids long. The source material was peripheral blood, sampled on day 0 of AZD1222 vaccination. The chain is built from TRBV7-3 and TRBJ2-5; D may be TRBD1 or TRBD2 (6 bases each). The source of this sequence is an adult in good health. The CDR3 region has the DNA TGTGCCAGCAGCTTGGGTATTCCAGGGTTACCCGGGGGCCGAGAGACCCAGTACTTC. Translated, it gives CASSLGIPGLPGGRETQYF.